The 29 T cell receptor beta chains reported below all come from one sample, sequenced in a study of response to subunit inactivated influenza vaccine. TCRdb re-analysed the RT-PCR reads in MiXCR, keeping a single row per CDR3 protein. The table records more than 400,000 distinct CDR3 sequences, about a tenth of them present only once. This material consisted of PBMCs from blood, taken roughly 47 days after vaccination. The receptor source for this set is a man aged 50 to 59 who received an inactivated influenza vaccine.

The genes are TRBV6-1 and TRBJ2-1; D may be TRBD1 or TRBD2 (5 bases each). V gave up 6 bases and J gave up 0 bases, with 12 bases separating them. CDR3 length: 15 residues. The germline CDR1 and CDR2 sequences are MNHNS and SASEGT. The CDR3 here is CASRFLGVSYNEQFF. The CDR3 nucleotides are TGTGCCAGCAGATTCCTGGGGGTCTCCTACAATGAGCAGTTCTTC.

The J gene is TRBJ1-1, the V gene TRBV20-1; D possibly corresponds to TRBD1 (6 bases). Germline V gene sequence: CDR1 DFQATT, CDR2 SNEGSKA (reference sequence). The CDR3 spans 14 residues. V lost 6 bases and J 8 bases, leaving 22 bases between the germline ends. CDR3 protein: CSAHPGRGPGEAFF. As DNA, the CDR3 is TGCAGTGCCCACCCTGGCAGGGGCCCTGGGGAAGCTTTCTTT.

This clonotype was counted ten times or more. This sequence joins TRBV5-1 and TRBJ2-3; 7 nucleotides agree with TRBD1. The CDR3 runs to 12 residues. Per germline, CDR1 SGHRS and CDR2 YFSETQ. Germline trimming cut 4 bases from V and 6 bases from J; bases unmatched to any gene: 2. CDR3 loop: CASSQTGDTQYF. CDR3 in DNA: TGCGCCAGCAGCCAGACAGGGGATACGCAGTATTTT.

This clonotype came up a few times. The V call is TRBV11-2, the J call TRBJ2-3, with 7 bases aligning to TRBD2. The CDR3 is 18 residues long. The J segment lost 4 bases and the V segment lost 5 bases, leaving 18 bases of the junction unmatched. Germline CDR1 and CDR2: SGHAT and FQNNGV. CDR3: CASSRIRERGALADTQYF. CDR3 nucleotides: TGTGCCAGCAGCCGGATACGGGAGCGGGGCGCCCTCGCAGATACGCAGTATTTT.

This clonotype was seen many times. The chain uses TRBV12-3 or TRBV12-4 and TRBJ2-3; no clear D gene. V shed 2 bases and J shed 0 bases, with 6 bases lying between them. CDR3 length: 14 amino acids. CDR3 DNA: TGTGCCAGCAGTTTAACTACTAGCACAGATACGCAGTATTTT. It is translated as CASSLTTSTDTQYF.

The chain couples TRBV19 to TRBJ1-2; D is perhaps TRBD1 (6 bases). Germline-derived CDR1 and CDR2 are LNHDA and SQIVND (reference sequence). The ends were cut back, 10 bases at V and 7 bases at J, with 19 bases in the middle. This CDR3 region has 13 residues. CDR3 DNA: TGTGCCACTTGGGACACCCGACGCGGTGGCTACACCTTC. Protein sequence: CATWDTRRGGYTF. Full variable domain (outside the CDR3, taken from reference TRBV19 and TRBJ1-2): DGGITQSPKYLFRKEGQNVTLSCEQNLNHDAMYWYRQDPGQGLRLIYYSQIVNDFQKGDIAEGYSVSREKKESFPLTVTSAQKNPTAFYLCATWDTRRGGYTFGSGTRLTVV.

V and J are TRBV5-1 and TRBJ2-7, with D possibly TRBD2 on 5 matching bases. Trimming removed 0 bases at V and 0 bases at J, with 10 bases between. The CDR3 totals 15 residues. Germline V gene lookup returns CDR1 SGHRS and CDR2 YFSETQ. In DNA form, the CDR3 reads TGCGCCAGCAGCTTGGCCCCCGGGAACTCCTACGAGCAGTACTTC. Translation: CASSLAPGNSYEQYF.

This clonotype was observed at least ten times. V and J are TRBV7-9 and TRBJ1-2, with D perhaps TRBD1 (6 bases). CDR3 length: 16 amino acids. Germline lookup yields CDR1 SEHNR and CDR2 FQNEAQ (reference sequence). V was pared by 0 bases and J by 5 bases, with 16 bases between. CDR3 DNA: TGTGCCAGCAGCTTAGCAACAGGGAAGGGGAGGTATGGCTACACCTTC. Protein product: CASSLATGKGRYGYTF.

V usage is TRBV27 and J usage is TRBJ2-3; 8 bases fit TRBD2. V dropped 3 bases and J dropped 2; count of bases not matched to a gene: 4. Germline CDR1 reads MNHEY; CDR2 reads SMNVEV (reference sequence). This CDR3 region has 15 residues. The CDR3 is CASSLVAGFTDTQYF. Written as DNA, the CDR3 is TGTGCCAGCAGTTTGGTAGCGGGGTTCACAGATACGCAGTATTTT.

This clonotype was seen many times. J is TRBJ2-5 and V is TRBV15; D is possibly TRBD1 (5 bases). The V and J ends lost 3 bases and 4 bases respectively, with 21 bases between them. The germline V gene encodes CDR1 LNHNV and CDR2 YYDKDF (reference sequence). The CDR3 is made up of 17 amino acids. The CDR3 spells CATSSPSDWAQGETQYF. The CDR3 coding sequence is TGTGCCACCAGCAGCCCATCTGACTGGGCGCAGGGAGAGACCCAGTACTTC.

This clonotype was found many times. The chain recombines TRBV15 with TRBJ1-5; no definite D call. The CDR3 covers 15 residues. The germline CDR1 and CDR2 sequences are LNHNV and YYDKDF (reference sequence). V dropped 1 base and J dropped 7 bases, with 14 bases sitting between them. DNA of the CDR3: TGTGCCACCAGCAGAGCGGGCGAGGGATGGCAGCCCCAGCATTTT. Amino acids: CATSRAGEGWQPQHF.

The chain recombines TRBV14 with TRBJ1-2, with D hard to call. Germline assignment: CDR1 SGHDN and CDR2 FVKESK. This CDR3 spans 13 amino acids. Trimming removed 0 bases from V and 7 bases from J, with 9 bases in between. The CDR3 loop is CASSQDPVGGYTF. For the CDR3, the DNA is TGTGCCAGCAGCCAAGACCCAGTAGGTGGCTACACCTTC. Supplemented by reference TRBV14 and TRBJ1-2, the full variable domain reads EAGVTQFPSHSVIEKGQTVTLRCDPISGHDNLYWYRRVMGKEIKFLLHFVKESKQDESGMPNNRFLAERTGGTYSTLKVQPAELEDSGVYFCASSQDPVGGYTFGSGTRLTVV.

The rearrangement uses TRBV5-1 and TRBJ1-2; no clear D gene. The CDR3 has 13 residues. The ends were cut back, 4 bases at V and 8 bases at J, with 15 bases in the middle. Germline assignment: CDR1 SGHRS and CDR2 YFSETQ. CDR3 nucleotides: TGCGCCAGCAGCCCCCCCGGGCTCTGGGGCTACACCTTC. Protein product: CASSPPGLWGYTF.

The table lists this clonotype with a few counts. This rearrangement joins TRBV10-3 to TRBJ2-2; no clear D gene. This CDR3 contains 13 residues. The V end was cut by 6 bases, the J end by 2 bases, with 7 bases between. Germline-derived CDR1 and CDR2 are ENHRY and SYGVKD. DNA of the CDR3: TGTGCCATCAGGGACCTAAACACCGGGGAGCTGTTTTTT. Protein sequence: CAIRDLNTGELFF.

There are many counts of this clonotype. The chain combines TRBV20-1 with TRBJ1-6; D gene uncertain. The germline V gene has CDR1 DFQATT and CDR2 SNEGSKA (reference sequence). This CDR3 is built from 16 residues. The V and J ends lost 1 base and 0 bases respectively, with 10 bases between them. DNA for the CDR3: TGCAGTGCTAGAGGCCAGCTAAGCTCCTATAATTCACCCCTCCACTTT. Encoded protein: CSARGQLSSYNSPLHF.

Ten or more counts support this clonotype. V is TRBV29-1 and J is TRBJ2-1; no reliable D call. Trimming removed 1 base from V and 5 bases from J, with 12 bases in between. This CDR3 has 14 residues. Germline CDR1 is SQVTM and CDR2 is ANQGSEA. For the CDR3, the DNA is TGCAGCGTTGAAGGCCTGGCGACACACAATGAGCAGTTCTTC. This gives the protein CSVEGLATHNEQFF.

The CDR3 protein is CSARRTSGGLLGSYEQYF. CDR3 nucleotides: TGCAGTGCTAGAAGGACTAGCGGGGGCCTCTTAGGGTCATACGAGCAGTACTTC. This rearrangement joins TRBV20-1 to TRBJ2-7; the match to TRBD2 covers 13 bases. This CDR3 has 18 residues. Germline trimming cut 2 bases from V and 4 bases from J; bases unmatched to any gene: 14. The V gene's germline CDR1 is DFQATT and CDR2 SNEGSKA (reference sequence).

The chain joins TRBV18 to TRBJ2-5; 7 bases are shared with TRBD1. Germline V lookup: CDR1 KGHSH, CDR2 LQKENI. The CDR3 is made up of 16 amino acids. V lost 6 bases to trimming and J lost 4 bases; unmatched junction nucleotides: 14. The DNA of the CDR3 is TGTGCCAGCTCCCGAACACAGGGGACCGAAGGAGAGACCCAGTACTTC. Translation: CASSRTQGTEGETQYF.

This clonotype appeared many times. The chain links TRBV10-1 to TRBJ2-1; 8 positions agree with TRBD1. CDR1 and CDR2 from the germline V gene are WNHNN and SYGVQD (reference sequence). With 0 bases clipped from V and 4 bases from J, the junction kept 5 bases outside the gene matches. The CDR3 extends over 16 amino acids. The CDR3 region is CASSESRGRGYNEQFF. For the CDR3, the DNA is TGCGCCAGCAGTGAGTCCAGGGGGCGAGGGTACAATGAGCAGTTCTTC.

This clonotype was found a few times. The V call is TRBV6-2 or TRBV6-3, the J call TRBJ2-7; D possibly matches TRBD1 or TRBD2 (5 bases each). The germline V and J ends were trimmed by 5 bases and 0 bases, with 23 bases remaining between them. Germline CDR1 MNHEY, CDR2 SVGEGT. The CDR3 is 18 amino acids. CDR3 region: CASSRRGRVLRSSYEQYF. The CDR3 DNA reads TGTGCCAGCAGTCGACGGGGCAGGGTACTCCGGAGCTCCTACGAGCAGTACTTC.

The table lists this clonotype with a few counts. This chain joins TRBV27 and TRBJ2-3; 7 nucleotides align to TRBD2. CDR3 size: 22 residues. The J segment lost 1 base and the V segment lost 4 bases, leaving 26 bases of the junction unmatched. CDR1 and CDR2 (germline): MNHEY, SMNVEV (reference sequence). In DNA, the CDR3 is TGTGCCAGCAGTTCACCCACCTTAGGAGCGGGGAGTGGGGTGGGCGGCACAGATACGCAGTATTTT. This gives the protein CASSSPTLGAGSGVGGTDTQYF.

This clonotype came up a few times. A much larger clone lies one base from this, so it may be a read error. The chain has TRBV6-1 and TRBJ2-7; a possible D gene is TRBD1 (5 bases). Trimming took 7 bases from V and 2 from J, leaving 12 bases between them. There are 13 residues in the CDR3. Germline CDR1 MNHNS, CDR2 SASEGT. The CDR3 region is CASTRRQTYEQYF. The CDR3 region has the DNA TGTGCCAGCACCCGACGACAGACCTACGAGCAGTACTTC.

J is TRBJ2-5 and V is TRBV18; 11 positions agree with TRBD2. V was pared by 3 bases and J by 2 bases, with 5 bases of the junction left unmatched. Per germline, CDR1 KGHSH and CDR2 LQKENI. This CDR3 comprises 16 residues. The CDR3: CASSPTSGGVQETQYF. CDR3 DNA: TGTGCCAGCTCACCTACTAGCGGGGGCGTTCAAGAGACCCAGTACTTC.

This clonotype was seen only a few times. The chain carries TRBV5-1 and TRBJ2-1; 10 bases map to TRBD2. The V gene's germline CDR1 is SGHRS and CDR2 YFSETQ. Losses at the gene ends were 4 bases for V and 4 bases for J; bases not matched to a gene: 5. The CDR3 is 15 amino acids. The CDR3 reads CASSPLAGDYNEQFF. For the CDR3, the DNA is TGCGCCAGCAGCCCTCTAGCGGGAGATTACAATGAGCAGTTCTTC.

This chain connects TRBV20-1 to TRBJ1-6; no clear D gene. The CDR3 is made up of 15 amino acids. With 1 base removed from V and 0 bases from J, the gap between germline ends came to 7 bases. Germline CDR1 reads DFQATT; CDR2 reads SNEGSKA (reference sequence). In DNA form, the CDR3 reads TGCAGTGCTAGAGCGGGAAGCTCCTATAATTCACCCCTCCACTTT. Amino acids: CSARAGSSYNSPLHF.

V and J are TRBV12-3 or TRBV12-4 and TRBJ2-5; 11 positions agree with TRBD1. V shed 1 base, J shed 11 bases, and the junction held 3 bases outside the gene matches. The CDR3 sequence is 13 residues long. The CDR3 reads CASSLGDRGKQYF. CDR3 sequence (DNA): TGTGCCAGCAGTTTAGGGGACAGGGGGAAACAGTACTTC.

The chain couples TRBV7-8 to TRBJ2-2, with 10 bases fitting TRBD1. Germline values: CDR1 SGHVS, CDR2 FQNEAQ. V shed 5 bases, J shed 1 base, and the junction held 4 bases outside the gene matches. The CDR3 runs 16 residues. This chain's CDR3 is CASSQRTGGNTGELFF. In nucleotides, the CDR3 is TGTGCCAGCAGCCAGAGGACAGGGGGGAACACCGGGGAGCTGTTTTTT.

The gene calls are TRBV5-1 and TRBJ2-7; D perhaps matches TRBD1 (6 bases). The V end was cut by 0 bases, the J end by 3 bases, with 13 bases between. CDR1 SGHRS and CDR2 YFSETQ come from the germline V gene. The CDR3 covers 15 residues. In DNA, the CDR3 is TGCGCCAGCAGCTTGGCGGCAGGGGATTTCTACGAGCAGTACTTC. This translates into CASSLAAGDFYEQYF. The full variable domain, with the rest looked up from reference TRBV5-1 and TRBJ2-7, is KAGVTQTPRYLIKTRGQQVTLSCSPISGHRSVSWYQQTPGQGLQFLFEYFSETQRNKGNFPGRFSGRQFSNSRSEMNVSTLELGDSALYLCASSLAAGDFYEQYFGPGTRLTVT.

The chain recombines TRBV12-3 or TRBV12-4 with TRBJ2-2; 9 nucleotides match TRBD1. This CDR3 is built from 18 residues. V shed 9 bases, J shed 6 bases, and the junction held 20 bases outside the gene matches. CDR3 amino acids: CASPYLRFADRGPGELFF. CDR3 bases: TGTGCCAGTCCCTACCTTCGATTCGCGGACAGGGGTCCCGGGGAGCTGTTTTTT.